This entry describes one T cell receptor (beta chain). The antigen is unknown. The data were obtained in a study of CD8+CD57+ T cells in acquired aplastic anemia. Study-level background: The DNA of sorted CD4+ and CD8+ cells averaged roughly 3 ug.

Investigators profiled TCR beta VDJ and CDR3 from genomic DNA template. TCRdb ran MiXCR on the reads and lists one entry per CDR3 protein. The repertoire consists of 200,000 to 250,000 distinct CDR3 sequences, with 34% occurring once and the leading ten covering approximately 1.2%. Whole-study results and caveats: In common between the patients and the controls were more than 25 CD8+ CDR3 sequences.

CDR1 and CDR2 (germline): SGHVS, FNYEAQ. V was pared by 1 base and J by 4 bases, with 9 bases of the junction left unmatched. The CDR3 sequence is 17 residues long. This TCR was sampled from a human donor in good health, serving as a control. Sequencing was done on a sample of sorted CD4+, CD8+, or CD8+CD57+ T cells (not recorded which) from PBMCs. This chain uses TRBV7-6 with TRBJ1-2; 10 nucleotides line up with TRBD1. CDR3 sequence reads: CASSLVGTGDLGYGYTF. CDR3 DNA: TGTGCCAGCAGCTTAGTAGGGACAGGGGATTTGGGCTATGGCTACACCTTC.